These 16 T cell receptor beta chains share one sample of origin, sequenced in a study of T cell responses to AZD1222 COVID-19 vaccine (dated by TCRdb to about 2021). According to the study, the label for this sample's time point signals: baseline before first vaccination. Libraries were constructed by the immunoSEQ multiplex PCR assay. Entries here come from immuneACCESS through TCRdb and include only in-frame sequences with V and J called. Some clones fail to appear in such tables; in the studies checked, an unresolved V gene covers under half of the shortfall, and the cause of the remainder is unknown. The sample profile shows more than 140,000 clones; around nine tenths of them were found once. Approximately 5% of the sample comes from the top ten. This sample comprised peripheral blood, obtained on day 0 of AZD1222 vaccination. These receptors all stem from an adult in good health.

V is TRBV7-9 and J is TRBJ2-5; D may be TRBD1 (6 bases). V was clipped by 5 bases and J by 6 bases, with 22 bases between them. Germline CDR1 SEHNR, CDR2 FQNEAQ (reference sequence). This CDR3 comprises 16 residues. CDR3 in amino acids: CASSTTQGPFEKTQYF. The CDR3 coding sequence is TGTGCCAGCAGCACCACCCAGGGGCCCTTTGAGAAGACCCAGTACTTC.

The chain is built from TRBV25-1 and TRBJ1-6; TRBD1 might be the D (6 bases). The CDR3 extends over 15 amino acids. Germline CDR1 reads MGHDK; CDR2 reads SYGVNS. Trimming cost V 8 bases and J 7 bases, with 18 bases left between them. CDR3 bases: TGTGCCAGCGGACGGGGGCCGGGGAGGAATTCACCCCTCCACTTT. Translating it yields CASGRGPGRNSPLHF.

J is TRBJ1-5 and V is TRBV27; 8 bases map to TRBD1. Germline CDR1 reads MNHEY; CDR2 reads SMNVEV (reference sequence). The CDR3 is 13 amino acids. Unmatched junction bases numbered 7, after V lost 6 bases and J lost 9 bases. The CDR3 is CASSADRERPQHF. The DNA of the CDR3 is TGTGCCAGCAGCGCGGACAGGGAAAGGCCCCAGCATTTT.

This chain joins TRBV18 and TRBJ1-4, with no clear D. The V end was cut by 3 bases, the J end by 10 bases, with 12 bases between. CDR1 KGHSH and CDR2 LQKENI come from the germline V gene. The CDR3 runs to 13 residues. CDR3 in amino acids: CASSPGMIGKLFF. CDR3 DNA sequence: TGTGCCAGCTCACCCGGGATGATTGGAAAACTGTTTTTT.

The V and J genes are TRBV11-2 and TRBJ2-7; D gene unclear. The CDR3 is 13 residues long. Germline values: CDR1 SGHAT, CDR2 FQNNGV. V shed 2 bases and J shed 3 bases, with 8 bases lying between them. The CDR3 here is CASSLSNGYEQYF. The CDR3 DNA reads as TGTGCCAGCAGCTTATCTAACGGCTACGAGCAGTACTTC.

This clone was seen a single time. This chain links TRBV6-5 with TRBJ1-6, with 12 bases matching TRBD1. This CDR3 spans 15 amino acids. Unmatched junction bases numbered 4, after V lost 4 bases and J lost 9 bases. The germline gives CDR1 MNHEY, CDR2 SVGAGI. The CDR3 nucleotides read TGTGCCAGCAGTTTGGGGACAGGGGGCTTTTCACCCCTCCACTTT. It encodes CASSLGTGGFSPLHF.

This chain joins TRBV28 and TRBJ2-5; 7 positions agree with TRBD2. Germline lookup yields CDR1 MDHEN and CDR2 SYDVKM. The length of the CDR3 is 17 residues. V lost 3 bases, J lost 0 bases, and 10 bases stayed unmatched. CDR3 protein: CASSLAGARTYQETQYF. CDR3 DNA: TGTGCCAGCAGTTTGGCGGGAGCCCGGACGTACCAAGAGACCCAGTACTTC.

The chain joins TRBV14 to TRBJ1-5; 11 nucleotides line up with TRBD1. The CDR3 consists of 18 residues. With V trimmed by 5 bases and J by 0 bases, 9 bases remained unmatched. CDR1 SGHDN and CDR2 FVKESK come from the germline V gene. The CDR3 coding sequence is TGTGCCAGCAGCTTAGGACAGGGGGCGATTCTTAGCAATCAGCCCCAGCATTTT. This gives the protein CASSLGQGAILSNQPQHF.

CDR3 sequence (DNA): TGTGCCAGCAGCCTCCGGACTCCCCCCGAGCAGTACTTC. This translates into CASSLRTPPEQYF. The gene calls are TRBV7-2 and TRBJ2-7, with D maybe TRBD2 (5 bases). V lost 5 bases and J lost 6, with 14 bases in between. This CDR3 region has 13 residues. Germline CDR1 and CDR2: SGHTA and FQGNSA.

This chain uses TRBV7-5 with TRBJ2-5; TRBD1, the table's D call, lacks a check against the DNA. TRBV7-5 constitutes a pseudogene. This CDR3 comprises 14 residues. The CDR3 DNA sequence: TGTGCCAGAAGCGCCGGACAGGGATTGGAGACCCAGTACTTC. It specifies CARSAGQGLETQYF.

This chain joins TRBV9 and TRBJ2-3; D gene uncertain. CDR1 is SGDLS and CDR2 is YYNGEE in the germline V gene. The CDR3 consists of 13 residues. V was pared by 1 base and J by 5 bases, with 8 bases between. The CDR3 sequence: CASSVSTRDTQYF. The CDR3 nucleotides are TGTGCCAGCAGCGTATCCACACGAGATACGCAGTATTTT.

The V gene is TRBV29-1, the J gene TRBJ2-5, with 11 bases aligning to TRBD1. The CDR3 length is 14 residues. The germline V gene has CDR1 SQVTM and CDR2 ANQGSEA. V lost 4 bases to trimming and J lost 5 bases; unmatched junction nucleotides: 6. The CDR3 region has the DNA TGCAGCGTTGTACGGACAGGGGGCACTGAGACCCAGTACTTC. Translating gives CSVVRTGGTETQYF.

This chain uses TRBV15 with TRBJ2-3; 11 bases line up with TRBD2. There are 15 residues in the CDR3. V was clipped by 5 bases and J by 2 bases; unmatched bases: 3. CDR1 is LNHNV and CDR2 is YYDKDF in the germline V gene (reference sequence). The CDR3 sequence: CATSGTSGYTDTQYF. DNA of the CDR3: TGTGCCACCAGCGGGACTAGCGGATACACAGATACGCAGTATTTT.

This sequence joins TRBV29-1 and TRBJ2-5; 7 positions agree with TRBD2. The CDR3 loop spans 16 amino acids. Looked up from germline, CDR1 is SQVTM and CDR2 is ANQGSEA. V lost 5 bases, J lost 1 base, and 13 bases stayed unmatched. The CDR3 loop is CSVKWWSSGFQETQYF. CDR3 nucleotides: TGCAGCGTTAAATGGTGGTCTAGCGGCTTCCAAGAGACCCAGTACTTC. Complete variable domain (other parts from reference TRBV29-1 and TRBJ2-5): SAVISQKPSRDICQRGTSLTIQCQVDSQVTMMFWYRQQPGQSLTLIATANQGSEATYESGFVIDKFPISRPNLTFSTLTVSNMSPEDSSIYLCSVKWWSSGFQETQYFGPGTRLLVL.

This chain links TRBV7-2 with TRBJ2-2; 10 nucleotides align to TRBD1. CDR3 length: 17 residues. Germline V gene data show CDR1 as SGHTA and CDR2 as FQGNSA. J was trimmed by 3 bases and V by 5 bases; bases with no gene match: 9. DNA for the CDR3: TGTGCCAGCAGCCCTACCATTGGGACAGGGGACACCGGGGAGCTGTTTTTT. It translates to CASSPTIGTGDTGELFF.

DNA for the CDR3: TGCAGCGGGGGCTCGGCGCGGGCTCTCGCTTTCTTT. Translating it yields CSGGSARALAFF. The rearrangement uses TRBV29-1 and TRBJ1-1; D might be TRBD1 (5 bases). The length of the CDR3 is 12 residues. The V gene's germline CDR1 is SQVTM and CDR2 ANQGSEA. With 7 bases removed from V and 11 bases from J, the gap between germline ends came to 20 bases. Full variable domain (rest looked up from reference TRBV29-1 and TRBJ1-1): SAVISQKPSRDICQRGTSLTIQCQVDSQVTMMFWYRQQPGQSLTLIATANQGSEATYESGFVIDKFPISRPNLTFSTLTVSNMSPEDSSIYLCSGGSARALAFFGQGTRLTVV.